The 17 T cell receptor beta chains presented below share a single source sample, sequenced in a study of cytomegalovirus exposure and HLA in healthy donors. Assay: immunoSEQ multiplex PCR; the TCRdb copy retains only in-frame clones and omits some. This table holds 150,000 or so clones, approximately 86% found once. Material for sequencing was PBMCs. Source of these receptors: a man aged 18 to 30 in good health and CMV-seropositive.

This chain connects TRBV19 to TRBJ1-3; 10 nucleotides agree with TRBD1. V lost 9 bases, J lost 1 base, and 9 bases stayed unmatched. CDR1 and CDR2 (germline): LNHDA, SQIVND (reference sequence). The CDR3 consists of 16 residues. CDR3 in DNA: TGTGCCAGCTACGACAGGGGGCTTCGGTCTGGAAACACCATATATTTT. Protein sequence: CASYDRGLRSGNTIYF.

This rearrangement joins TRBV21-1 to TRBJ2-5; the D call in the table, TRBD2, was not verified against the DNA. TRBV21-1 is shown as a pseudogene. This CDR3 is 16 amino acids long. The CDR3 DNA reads TGTGCCAGCACCCCGAGGGAGCGGGAGCCTCAAGAGACCCAGTACTTC. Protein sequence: CASTPREREPQETQYF.

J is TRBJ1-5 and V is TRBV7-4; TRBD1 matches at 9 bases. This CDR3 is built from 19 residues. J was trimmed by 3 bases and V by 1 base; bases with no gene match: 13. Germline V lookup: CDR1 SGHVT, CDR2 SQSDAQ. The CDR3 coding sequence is TGTGCCAGCAGCTTAGGACCGCGGGACAGGGAATCGTCCAATCAGCCCCAGCATTTT. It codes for CASSLGPRDRESSNQPQHF.

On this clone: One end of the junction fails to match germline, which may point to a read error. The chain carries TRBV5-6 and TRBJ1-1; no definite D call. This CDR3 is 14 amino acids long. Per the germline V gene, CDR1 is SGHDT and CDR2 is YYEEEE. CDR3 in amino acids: CASSSRSGNPEAFF. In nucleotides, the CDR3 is TGTGCCAGCAGCTCGAGGTCGGGGAACCCTGAAGCTTTCTTT.

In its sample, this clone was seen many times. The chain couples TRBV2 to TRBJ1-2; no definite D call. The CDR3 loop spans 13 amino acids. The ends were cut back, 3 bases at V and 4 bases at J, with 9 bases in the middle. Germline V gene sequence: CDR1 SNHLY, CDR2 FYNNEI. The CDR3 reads CASSEEATYGYTF. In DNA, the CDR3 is TGTGCCAGCAGTGAGGAGGCCACCTATGGCTACACCTTC.

In nucleotides, the CDR3 is TGCGCCAGCAGCCAAGATCGCAAAACAGGGGGCATTAATTCACCCCTCCACTTT. Translating gives CASSQDRKTGGINSPLHF. This chain joins TRBV4-3 and TRBJ1-6; 9 nucleotides match TRBD1. The CDR3 spans 18 residues. J gave up 6 bases and V 0 bases, and 9 bases lay outside the gene matches. Per germline, CDR1 LGHNA and CDR2 YSLEER.

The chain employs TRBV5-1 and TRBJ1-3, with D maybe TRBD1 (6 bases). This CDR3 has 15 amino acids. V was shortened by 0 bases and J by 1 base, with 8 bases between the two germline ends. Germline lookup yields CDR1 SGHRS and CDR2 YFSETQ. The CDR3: CASSLGGGSGNTIYF. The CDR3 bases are TGCGCCAGCAGCTTGGGAGGGGGATCTGGAAACACCATATATTTT.

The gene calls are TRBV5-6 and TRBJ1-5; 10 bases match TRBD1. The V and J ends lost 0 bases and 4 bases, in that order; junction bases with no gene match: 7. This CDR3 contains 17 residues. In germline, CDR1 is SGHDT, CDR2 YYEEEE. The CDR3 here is CASSLGRDRGGNQPQHF. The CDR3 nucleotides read TGTGCCAGCAGCTTGGGCCGGGACAGGGGAGGTAATCAGCCCCAGCATTTT.

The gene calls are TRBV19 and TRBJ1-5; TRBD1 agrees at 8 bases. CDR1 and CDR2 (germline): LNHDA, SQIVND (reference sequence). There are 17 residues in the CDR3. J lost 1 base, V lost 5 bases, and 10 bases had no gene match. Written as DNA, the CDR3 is TGTGCCAGTAGTCATCCGGCCAGGGGGCTCAGCAATCAGCCCCAGCATTTT. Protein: CASSHPARGLSNQPQHF.

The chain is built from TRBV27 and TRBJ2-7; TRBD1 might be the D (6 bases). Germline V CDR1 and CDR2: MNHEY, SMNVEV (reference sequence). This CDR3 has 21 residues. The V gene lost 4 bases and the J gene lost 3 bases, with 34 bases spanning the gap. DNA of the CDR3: TGTGCCAGCAGTTCGGAATTCGCCGCGCCCCCCTCGACAGGCACCCTCTACGAGCAGTACTTC. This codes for CASSSEFAAPPSTGTLYEQYF.

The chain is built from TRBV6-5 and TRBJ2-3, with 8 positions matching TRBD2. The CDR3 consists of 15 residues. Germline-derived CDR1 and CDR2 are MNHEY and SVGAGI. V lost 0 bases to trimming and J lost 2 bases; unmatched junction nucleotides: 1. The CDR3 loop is CASSYSLADTDTQYF. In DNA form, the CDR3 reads TGTGCCAGCAGTTACTCACTAGCGGACACAGATACGCAGTATTTT.

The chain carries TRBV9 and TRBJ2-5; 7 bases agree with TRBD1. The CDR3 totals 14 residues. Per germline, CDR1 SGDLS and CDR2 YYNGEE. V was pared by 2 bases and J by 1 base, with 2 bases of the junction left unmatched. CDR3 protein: CASSVWDSQETQYF. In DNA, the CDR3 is TGTGCCAGCAGCGTTTGGGACAGCCAAGAGACCCAGTACTTC.

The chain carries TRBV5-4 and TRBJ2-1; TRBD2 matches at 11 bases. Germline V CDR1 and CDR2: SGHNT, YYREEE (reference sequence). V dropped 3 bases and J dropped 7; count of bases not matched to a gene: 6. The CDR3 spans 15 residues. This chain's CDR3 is CASSSGTSGPNEQFF. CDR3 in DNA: TGTGCCAGCAGCTCCGGGACTAGCGGTCCTAATGAGCAGTTCTTC.

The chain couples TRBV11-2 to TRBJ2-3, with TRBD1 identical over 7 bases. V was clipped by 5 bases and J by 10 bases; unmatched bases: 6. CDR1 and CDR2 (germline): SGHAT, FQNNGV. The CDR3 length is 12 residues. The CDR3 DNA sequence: TGTGCCAGCAGCCCTGACAGGGTTGCGCAGTATTTT. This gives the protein CASSPDRVAQYF. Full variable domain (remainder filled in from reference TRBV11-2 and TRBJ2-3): EAGVAQSPRYKIIEKRQSVAFWCNPISGHATLYWYQQILGQGPKLLIQFQNNGVVDDSQLPKDRFSAERLKGVDSTLKIQPAKLEDSAVYLCASSPDRVAQYFGPGTRLTVL.

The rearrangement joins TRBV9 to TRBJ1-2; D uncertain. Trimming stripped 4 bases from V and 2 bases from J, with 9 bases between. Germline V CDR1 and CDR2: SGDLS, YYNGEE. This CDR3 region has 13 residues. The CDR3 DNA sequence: TGTGCCAGCAGCCCCCCGGGGAACTATGGCTACACCTTC. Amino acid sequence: CASSPPGNYGYTF.

The CDR3 sequence: CASSVRGYPEAFF. CDR3 nucleotides: TGTGCCAGCAGCGTTAGGGGGTACCCCGAAGCTTTCTTT. This chain joins TRBV7-9 and TRBJ1-1; D may be TRBD1 (6 bases). Germline V lookup: CDR1 SEHNR, CDR2 FQNEAQ (reference sequence). V was shortened by 5 bases and J by 8 bases, with 15 bases between the two germline ends. The CDR3 is 13 amino acids. The whole variable domain, remainder taken from reference TRBV7-9 and TRBJ1-1, is DTGVSQNPRHKITKRGQNVTFRCDPISEHNRLYWYRQTLGQGPEFLTYFQNEAQLEKSRLLSDRFSAERPKGSFSTLEIQRTEQGDSAMYLCASSVRGYPEAFFGQGTRLTVV.

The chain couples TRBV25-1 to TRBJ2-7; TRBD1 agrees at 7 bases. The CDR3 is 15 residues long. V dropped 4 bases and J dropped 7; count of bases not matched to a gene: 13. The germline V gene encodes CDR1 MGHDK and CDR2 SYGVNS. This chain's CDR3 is CASSARDRPRGEQYF. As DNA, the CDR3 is TGTGCCAGCAGTGCCCGGGACAGACCCCGGGGTGAGCAGTACTTC.